The T cell receptor (beta chain) described here comes from a study of CXCR3-negative and CXCR3-positive naive CD8 T cells. Study outcomes and limitations: More hydrophobic TRB CDR3s occurred in CXCR3-positive than in CXCR3-negative naive cells. Cryopreserved PBMCs had partly decreased CXCR3 expression; fresh PBMCs were used in most assays. Diversity was high in both naive subsets and much lower in memory cells.

Triplicates of roughly 300,000 cells were sorted from each CD8+ T cell subset. The CDR3 has 14 amino acids. Germline V gives CDR1 SQVTM, CDR2 ANQGSEA. Remarks on this clonotype: Its antigen is not known.

In preparing the TRB cDNA libraries, 5' RACE with UMI labels was used. For each CDR3 protein, TCRdb gives one entry from its re-call of the 5' RACE reads, without DNA. The table for this sample gives 6,400 or so distinct CDR3 sequences. Sample: naive CXCR3+ CD8+ T cells from blood. Sample subset: CD45RO-CCR7+CD27+CD95- naive CD8+ T cells expressing CXCR3 (TNR3+). V usage is TRBV29-1 and J usage is TRBJ2-3; as DNA is missing, the TRBD1 call by TCRdb cannot be tested. The receptor was derived from a human donor in good health. Some clones in this sample may be carry-over from other donors' samples. CDR3 loop: CSVAGTGSTDTQYF.